These T cell receptor beta chains were read from a single sample in a study of T cells after somatic rescue of genetic block. TCRdb's table, derived via immunoSEQ multiplex PCR, lists solely in-frame clones and lacks some. The repertoire has over 55,000 clones, about 91% of them found once; the top ten carry 3%. What was sequenced was peripheral blood mononuclear cells (PBMCs). The source of these receptors is a man between 40 and 49 years old. CDR3s include the opening cysteine and the closing phenylalanine or tryptophan. D genes are given only for firm matches. Clone size, where shown, is once, few, many, or a class for clones that have expanded.

D	V	size	J	DNA	CDR3
.	TRBV27	.	TRBJ2-7	TGTGCCAGCAGACCCCAGGGAGGTTCCTACGAGCAGTACTTC	CASRPQGGSYEQYF
TRBD2	TRBV5-1	.	TRBJ2-3	TGCGCCAGCAGCTTGGAGATAGCGGGGGTGGATACGCAGTATTTT	CASSLEIAGVDTQYF
.	TRBV12-5	.	TRBJ2-2	TGTGCTAGTGGTTTGGACGGACGGAGGAGGAAGACCGGGGAGCTGTTTTTT	CASGLDGRRRKTGELFF
.	TRBV9	.	TRBJ2-3	TGTGCCAGCAGCGTCACGGACGGGGGGCCAGATACGCAGTATTTT	CASSVTDGGPDTQYF
.	TRBV12-2	.	TRBJ1-1	TGTGCAAGTCGCCGTGGGGTGGGCAGGCAAAACACTGAAGCTTTCTTT	CASRRGVGRQNTEAFF
.	TRBV4-3	.	TRBJ2-1	TGCGCCAGCAGCCAAGGGTCCGGCAACCCTCAGCAGTTCTTC	CASSQGSGNPQQFF
TRBD2	TRBV4-2	once	TRBJ2-2	TGTGCCAGCAGCCAGGACGGACTAGCGGGAGAAGCCCGGGAGCTGTTTTTT	CASSQDGLAGEARELFF
TRBD1	TRBV18	.	TRBJ1-4	TGTGCCAGCTCACCCACCCCAACAGGGGACTCCGAAAAACTGTTTTTT	CASSPTPTGDSEKLFF
.	TRBV7-8	.	TRBJ1-5	TGTGCCAGCAGCTTAGGCAGAGACCAGCCCCAGCATTTT	CASSLGRDQPQHF
TRBD2	TRBV13	once	TRBJ2-7	TGTGCCAGCAGCTTAGGCCGTAGCGGGAGGTCCTACGAGCAGTACTTC	CASSLGRSGRSYEQYF
.	TRBV5-8	.	TRBJ1-5	TGTGCCAGCAGCTTTTTTCCCCTCCGGGGCAATCAGCCCCAGCATTTT	CASSFFPLRGNQPQHF
TRBD2	TRBV5-5	.	TRBJ2-1	TGTGCCAGCAGCCCACCGCGGGGGGCGGGTGAGCAGTTCTTC	CASSPPRGAGEQFF
TRBD2	TRBV28	.	TRBJ2-1	TGTGCCAGCACCCCGACTAGCGGGGACACCTCCTACAATGAGCAGTTCTTC	CASTPTSGDTSYNEQFF
TRBD2	TRBV4-1	.	TRBJ2-7	TGCGCCAGCAGCCAGCCCAGGACTAGCAGTACCTACGAGCAGTACTTC	CASSQPRTSSTYEQYF
TRBD1	TRBV19	.	TRBJ2-7	TGTGCCAGTAGTAGCCAGGGACAGGGGGACGAGCAGTACTTC	CASSSQGQGDEQYF
.	TRBV6-5	.	TRBJ1-2	TGTGCCAGCAAAGGGGCAGGCTATGGCTACACCTTC	CASKGAGYGYTF
TRBD1	TRBV29-1	.	TRBJ1-2	TGCAGCGTAAGGACAGGGGACCACTATGGCTACACCTTC	CSVRTGDHYGYTF
TRBD2	TRBV18	.	TRBJ2-7	TGTGCCAGCTCACCTGAAATTGGCGGGGGAGGTTACGAGCAGTACTTC	CASSPEIGGGGYEQYF
TRBD1	TRBV7-2	.	TRBJ2-7	TGTGCCAGCAGCCGACAGGGCATTCTTCACGAGCAGTACTTC	CASSRQGILHEQYF
.	TRBV29-1	.	TRBJ2-3	TGCAGCGTTGCTAAGGTGGCCACAGATACGCAGTATTTT	CSVAKVATDTQYF
.	TRBV11-2	.	TRBJ1-1	TGTGCCAGCAGCTTAAGGGCTGGTACTGAAGCTTTCTTT	CASSLRAGTEAFF
TRBD1	TRBV5-5	.	TRBJ1-6	TGTGCCAGCAGTCCGGACAGGGGGCTAGCCTATAATTCACCCCTCCACTTT	CASSPDRGLAYNSPLHF
.	TRBV18	.	TRBJ1-1	TGTGCCAGCTCACCAGCAGGGACATTTTCGAACACTGAAGCTTTCTTT	CASSPAGTFSNTEAFF
.	TRBV7-2	.	TRBJ1-1	TGTGCCAGCAGGGGACAATTCGTTAACACTGAAGCTTTCTTT	CASRGQFVNTEAFF
.	TRBV2	once	TRBJ2-1	TGTGCCAGCAGTGAATCGGGGGATAATGAGCAGTTCTTC	CASSESGDNEQFF
TRBD2	TRBV19	.	TRBJ2-2	TGTGCCAGTAGAGGGACTAGCGACACCGGGGAGCTGTTTTTT	CASRGTSDTGELFF
.	TRBV19	.	TRBJ2-7	TGTGCCAGTAGTCCGAGAGGACAGTACTACGAGCAGTACTTC	CASSPRGQYYEQYF
TRBD2	TRBV6-5	.	TRBJ2-2	TGTGCCAGCAGTTACTCGGACGGGGGGACCGGGGAGCTGTTTTTT	CASSYSDGGTGELFF